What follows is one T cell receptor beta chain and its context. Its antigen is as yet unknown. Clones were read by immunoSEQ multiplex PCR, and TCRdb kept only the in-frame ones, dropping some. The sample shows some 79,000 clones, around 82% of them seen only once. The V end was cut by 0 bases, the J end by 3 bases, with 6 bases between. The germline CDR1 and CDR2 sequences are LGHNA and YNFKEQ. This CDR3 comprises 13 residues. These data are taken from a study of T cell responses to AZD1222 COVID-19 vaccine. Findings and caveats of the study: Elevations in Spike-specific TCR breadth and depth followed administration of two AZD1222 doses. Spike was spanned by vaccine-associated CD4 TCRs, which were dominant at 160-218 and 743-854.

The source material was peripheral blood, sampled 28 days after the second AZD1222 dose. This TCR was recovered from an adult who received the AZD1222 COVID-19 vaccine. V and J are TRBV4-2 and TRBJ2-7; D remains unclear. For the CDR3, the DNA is TGTGCCAGCAGCCAAGAGGGCGGCTACGAGCAGTACTTC. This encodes CASSQEGGYEQYF.